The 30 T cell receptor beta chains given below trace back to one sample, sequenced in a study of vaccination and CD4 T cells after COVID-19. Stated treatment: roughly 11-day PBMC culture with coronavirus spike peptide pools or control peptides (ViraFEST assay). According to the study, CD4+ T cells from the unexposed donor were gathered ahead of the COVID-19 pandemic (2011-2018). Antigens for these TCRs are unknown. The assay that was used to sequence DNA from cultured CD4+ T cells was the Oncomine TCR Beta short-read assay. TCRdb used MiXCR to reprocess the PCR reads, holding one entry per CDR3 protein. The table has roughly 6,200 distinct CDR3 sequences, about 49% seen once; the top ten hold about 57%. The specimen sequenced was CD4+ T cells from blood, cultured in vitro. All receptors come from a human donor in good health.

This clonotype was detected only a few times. Here the CDR3 reads CASSLSGSTDTQYF. The CDR3 DNA follows: TGTGCCAGCAGTCTTAGCGGGAGCACAGATACGCAGTATTTT. This chain uses TRBV11-3 with TRBJ2-3; 7 positions match TRBD2. CDR1 and CDR2 from the germline V gene are SGHNT and YENEEA. J was trimmed by 0 bases and V by 6 bases; bases with no gene match: 3. CDR3 length: 14 residues. Variable domain in full (rest from reference TRBV11-3 and TRBJ2-3): EAGVVQSPRYKIIEKKQPVAFWCNPISGHNTLYWYLQNLGQGPELLIRYENEEAVDDSQLPKDRFSAERLKGVDSTLKIQPAELGDSAVYLCASSLSGSTDTQYFGPGTRLTVL.

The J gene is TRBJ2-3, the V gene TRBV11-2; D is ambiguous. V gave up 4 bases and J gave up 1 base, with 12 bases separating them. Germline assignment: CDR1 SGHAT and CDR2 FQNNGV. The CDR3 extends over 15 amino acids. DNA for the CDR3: TGTGCCAGCAGCTCCCTCTCCAGCCGCACAGATACGCAGTATTTT. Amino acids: CASSSLSSRTDTQYF.

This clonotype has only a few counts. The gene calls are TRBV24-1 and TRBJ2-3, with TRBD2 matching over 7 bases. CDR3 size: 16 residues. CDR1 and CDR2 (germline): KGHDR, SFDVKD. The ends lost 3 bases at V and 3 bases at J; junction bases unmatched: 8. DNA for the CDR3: TGTGCCACCAGTGATCCCGGGGAGGGGCAAACAGATACGCAGTATTTT. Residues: CATSDPGEGQTDTQYF.

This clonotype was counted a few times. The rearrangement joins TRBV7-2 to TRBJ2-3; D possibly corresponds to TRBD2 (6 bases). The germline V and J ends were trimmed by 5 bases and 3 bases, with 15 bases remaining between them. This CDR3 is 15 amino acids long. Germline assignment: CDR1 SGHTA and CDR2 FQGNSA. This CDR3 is CASSAGRGGTDTQYF. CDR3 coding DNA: TGTGCCAGCAGCGCCGGTCGAGGAGGGACAGATACGCAGTATTTT.

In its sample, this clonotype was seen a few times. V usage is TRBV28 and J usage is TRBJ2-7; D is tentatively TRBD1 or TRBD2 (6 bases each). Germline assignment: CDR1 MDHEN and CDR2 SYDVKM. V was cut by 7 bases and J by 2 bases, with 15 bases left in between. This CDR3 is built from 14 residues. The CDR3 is CASKGGPETYEQYF. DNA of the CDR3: TGTGCCAGCAAAGGGGGGCCGGAGACCTACGAGCAGTACTTC.

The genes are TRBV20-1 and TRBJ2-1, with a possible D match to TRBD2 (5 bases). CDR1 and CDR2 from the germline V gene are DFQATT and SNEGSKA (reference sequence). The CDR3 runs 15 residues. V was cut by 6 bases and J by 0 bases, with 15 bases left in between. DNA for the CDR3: TGCAGTGCACCGATGGGAGCTTCCTCCTACAATGAGCAGTTCTTC. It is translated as CSAPMGASSYNEQFF.

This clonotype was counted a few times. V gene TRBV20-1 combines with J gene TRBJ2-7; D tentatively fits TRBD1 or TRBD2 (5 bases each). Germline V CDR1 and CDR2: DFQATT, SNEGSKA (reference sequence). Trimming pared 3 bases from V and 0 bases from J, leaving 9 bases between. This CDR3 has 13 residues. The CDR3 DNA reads TGCAGTGCTAGGACAGCGGACTCCTACGAGCAGTACTTC. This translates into CSARTADSYEQYF.

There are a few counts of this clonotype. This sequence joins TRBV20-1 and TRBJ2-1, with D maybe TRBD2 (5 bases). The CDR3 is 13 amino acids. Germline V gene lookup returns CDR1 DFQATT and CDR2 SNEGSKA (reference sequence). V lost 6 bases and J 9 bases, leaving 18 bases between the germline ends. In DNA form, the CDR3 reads TGCAGTGCGAGGACTCGAGGTTTTGGTGAGCAGTTCTTC. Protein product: CSARTRGFGEQFF.

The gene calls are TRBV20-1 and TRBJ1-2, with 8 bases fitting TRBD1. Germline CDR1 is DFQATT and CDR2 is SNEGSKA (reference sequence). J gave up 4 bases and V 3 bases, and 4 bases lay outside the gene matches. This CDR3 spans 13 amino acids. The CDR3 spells CSASADRVYGYTF. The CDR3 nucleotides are TGCAGTGCTAGTGCGGACAGGGTCTATGGCTACACCTTC.

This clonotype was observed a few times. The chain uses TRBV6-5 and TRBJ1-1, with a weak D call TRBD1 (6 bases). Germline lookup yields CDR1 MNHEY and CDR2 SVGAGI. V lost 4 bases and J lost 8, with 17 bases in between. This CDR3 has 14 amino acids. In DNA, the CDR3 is TGTGCCAGCAGTTCCGGGGGGGGCAGGCCGGAAGCTTTCTTT. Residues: CASSSGGGRPEAFF.

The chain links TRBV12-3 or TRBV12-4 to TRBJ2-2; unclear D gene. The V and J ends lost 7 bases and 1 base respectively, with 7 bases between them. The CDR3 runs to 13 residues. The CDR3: CASILGNTGELFF. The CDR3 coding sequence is TGTGCCAGCATTCTTGGGAACACCGGGGAGCTGTTTTTT.

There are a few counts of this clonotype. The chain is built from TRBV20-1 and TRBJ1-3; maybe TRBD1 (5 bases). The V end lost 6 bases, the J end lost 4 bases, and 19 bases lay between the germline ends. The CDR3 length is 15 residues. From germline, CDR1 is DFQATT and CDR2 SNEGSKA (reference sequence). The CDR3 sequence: CSAGPFGGGGNTIYF. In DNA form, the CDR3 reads TGCAGTGCAGGACCCTTTGGGGGAGGAGGAAACACCATATATTTT.

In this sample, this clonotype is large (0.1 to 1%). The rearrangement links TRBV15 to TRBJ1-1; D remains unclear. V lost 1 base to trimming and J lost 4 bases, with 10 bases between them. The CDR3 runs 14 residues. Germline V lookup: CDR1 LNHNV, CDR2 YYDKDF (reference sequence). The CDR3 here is CATSRASVRTEAFF. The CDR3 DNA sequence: TGTGCCACCAGCAGAGCCTCAGTCCGCACTGAAGCTTTCTTT.

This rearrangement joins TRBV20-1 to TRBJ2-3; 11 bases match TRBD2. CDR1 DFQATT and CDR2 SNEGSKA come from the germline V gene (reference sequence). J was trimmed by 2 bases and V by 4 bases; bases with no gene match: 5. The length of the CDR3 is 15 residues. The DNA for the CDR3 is TGCAGTGCTACCGGACTAGCGGGCCACACAGATACGCAGTATTTT. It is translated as CSATGLAGHTDTQYF.

DNA of the CDR3: TGTGCCAGCAGTGACTCGGGCGGGAGCACAGATACGCAGTATTTT. It is translated as CASSDSGGSTDTQYF. The gene calls are TRBV6-4 and TRBJ2-3, with D possibly TRBD2 on 5 matching bases. Germline V gene sequence: CDR1 MRHNA, CDR2 SNTAGT. The CDR3 is 15 residues long. The ends were cut back, 0 bases at V and 0 bases at J, with 7 bases in the middle.

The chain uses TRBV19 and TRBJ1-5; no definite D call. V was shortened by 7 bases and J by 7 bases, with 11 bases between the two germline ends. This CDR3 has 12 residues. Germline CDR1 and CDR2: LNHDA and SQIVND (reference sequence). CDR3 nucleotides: TGTGCCAGTATGGGCCTCGGGCAGCCCCAGCATTTT. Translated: CASMGLGQPQHF.

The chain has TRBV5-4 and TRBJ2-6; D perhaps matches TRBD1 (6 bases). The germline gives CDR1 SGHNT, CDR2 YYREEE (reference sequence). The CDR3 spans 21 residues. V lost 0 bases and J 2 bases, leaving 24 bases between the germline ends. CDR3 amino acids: CASSLGNLASWGRPGANVLTF. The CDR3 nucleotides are TGTGCCAGCAGCTTGGGAAACTTGGCCTCGTGGGGGCGACCTGGGGCCAACGTCCTGACTTTC.

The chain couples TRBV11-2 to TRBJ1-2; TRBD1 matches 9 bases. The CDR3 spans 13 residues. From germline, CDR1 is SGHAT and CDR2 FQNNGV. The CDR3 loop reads CAVWDREVGGYTF. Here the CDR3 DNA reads TGTGCAGTTTGGGACAGGGAGGTGGGTGGCTACACCTTC.

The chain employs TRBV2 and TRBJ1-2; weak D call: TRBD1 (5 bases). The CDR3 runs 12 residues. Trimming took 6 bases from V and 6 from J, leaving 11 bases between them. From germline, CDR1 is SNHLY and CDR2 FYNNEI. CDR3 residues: CASRRQMDGYTF. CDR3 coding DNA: TGTGCCAGCAGAAGACAGATGGATGGCTACACCTTC.

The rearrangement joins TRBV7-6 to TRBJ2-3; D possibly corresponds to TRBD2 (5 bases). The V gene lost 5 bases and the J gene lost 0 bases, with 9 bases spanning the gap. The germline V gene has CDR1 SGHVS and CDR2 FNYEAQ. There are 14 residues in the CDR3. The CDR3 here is CASSRGGSTDTQYF. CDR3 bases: TGTGCCAGCAGCCGTGGCGGGAGCACAGATACGCAGTATTTT.

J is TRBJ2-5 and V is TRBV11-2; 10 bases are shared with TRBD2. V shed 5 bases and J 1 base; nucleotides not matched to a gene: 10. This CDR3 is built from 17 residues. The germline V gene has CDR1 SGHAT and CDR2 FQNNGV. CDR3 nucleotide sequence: TGTGCCAGCAGCGCGAGCATCGGGACTAGCGCCCAAGAGACCCAGTACTTC. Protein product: CASSASIGTSAQETQYF. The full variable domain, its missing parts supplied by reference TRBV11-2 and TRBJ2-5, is EAGVAQSPRYKIIEKRQSVAFWCNPISGHATLYWYQQILGQGPKLLIQFQNNGVVDDSQLPKDRFSAERLKGVDSTLKIQPAKLEDSAVYLCASSASIGTSAQETQYFGPGTRLLVL.

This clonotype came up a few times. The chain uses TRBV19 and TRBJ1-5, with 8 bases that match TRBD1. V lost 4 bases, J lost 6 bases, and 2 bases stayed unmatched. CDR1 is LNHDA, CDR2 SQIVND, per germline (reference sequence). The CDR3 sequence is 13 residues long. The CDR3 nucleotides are TGTGCCAGTAGTAAGGACAGGGTTCAGCCCCAGCATTTT. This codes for CASSKDRVQPQHF.

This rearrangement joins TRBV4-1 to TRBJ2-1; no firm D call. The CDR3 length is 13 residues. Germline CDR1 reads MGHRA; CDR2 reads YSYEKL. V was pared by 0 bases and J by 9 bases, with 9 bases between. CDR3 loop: CASSQDPRLEQFF. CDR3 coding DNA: TGCGCCAGCAGCCAAGATCCCAGGCTTGAGCAGTTCTTC.

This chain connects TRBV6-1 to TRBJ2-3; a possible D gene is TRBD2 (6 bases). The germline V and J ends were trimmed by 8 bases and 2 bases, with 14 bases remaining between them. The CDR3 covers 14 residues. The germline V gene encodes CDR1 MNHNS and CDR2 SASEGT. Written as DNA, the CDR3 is TGTGCCAGCTCGGGAGAGGGCTCCACAGATACGCAGTATTTT. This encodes CASSGEGSTDTQYF.

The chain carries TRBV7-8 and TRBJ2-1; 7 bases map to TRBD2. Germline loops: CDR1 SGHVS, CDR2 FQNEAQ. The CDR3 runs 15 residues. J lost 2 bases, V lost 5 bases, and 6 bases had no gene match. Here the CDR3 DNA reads TGTGCCAGCAGCATTGAGCGGGACCCCTACAATGAGCAGTTCTTC. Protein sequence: CASSIERDPYNEQFF.

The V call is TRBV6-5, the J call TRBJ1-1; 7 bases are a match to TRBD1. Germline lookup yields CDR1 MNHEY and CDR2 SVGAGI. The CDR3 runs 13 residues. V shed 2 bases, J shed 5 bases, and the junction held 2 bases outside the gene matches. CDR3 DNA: TGTGCCAGCAGTTACACAGGGGTTACTGAAGCTTTCTTT. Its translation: CASSYTGVTEAFF.

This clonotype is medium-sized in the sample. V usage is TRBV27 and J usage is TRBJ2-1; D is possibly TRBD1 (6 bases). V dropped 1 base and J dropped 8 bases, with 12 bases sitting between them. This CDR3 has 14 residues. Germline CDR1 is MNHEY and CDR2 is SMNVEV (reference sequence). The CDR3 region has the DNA TGTGCCAGCAGTTTATACACAGGGTGGGATGAGCAGTTCTTC. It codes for CASSLYTGWDEQFF.

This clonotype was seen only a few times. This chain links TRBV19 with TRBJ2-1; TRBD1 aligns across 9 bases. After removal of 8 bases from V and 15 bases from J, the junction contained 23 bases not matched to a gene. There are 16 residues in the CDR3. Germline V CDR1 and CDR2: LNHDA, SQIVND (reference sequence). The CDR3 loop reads CASSTTPGQGSGGRFF. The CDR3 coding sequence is TGTGCCAGTTCCACTACGCCGGGACAGGGTTCTGGGGGGAGGTTCTTC. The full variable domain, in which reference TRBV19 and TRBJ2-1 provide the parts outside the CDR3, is DGGITQSPKYLFRKEGQNVTLSCEQNLNHDAMYWYRQDPGQGLRLIYYSQIVNDFQKGDIAEGYSVSREKKESFPLTVTSAQKNPTAFYLCASSTTPGQGSGGRFFGPGTRLTVL.

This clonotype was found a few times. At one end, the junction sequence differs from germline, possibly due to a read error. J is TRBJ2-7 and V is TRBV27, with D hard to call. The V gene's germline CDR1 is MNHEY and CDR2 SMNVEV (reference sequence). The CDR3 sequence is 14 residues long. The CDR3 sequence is CASSSLDMSSEQYF. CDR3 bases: TGTGCCAGCAGTTCTCTCGACATGTCCTCCGAGCAGTACTTC.

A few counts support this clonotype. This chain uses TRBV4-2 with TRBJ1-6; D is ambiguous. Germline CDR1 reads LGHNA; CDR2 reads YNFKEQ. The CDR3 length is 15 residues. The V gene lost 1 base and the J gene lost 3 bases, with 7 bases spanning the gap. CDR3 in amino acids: CASSQVWDYNSPLHF. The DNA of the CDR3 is TGTGCCAGCAGCCAAGTTTGGGACTATAATTCACCCCTCCACTTT.